This entry is about one T cell receptor (beta chain). Its specificity is not known. Noted time point: new active TB diagnosis, blood taken before or within 7 days of starting treatment. The entry originates in a study of T cells in tuberculosis. The repertoire was sequenced with immunoSEQ multiplex PCR; TCRdb's copy has only in-frame clones and lacks some. This table holds approximately 30,000 clones, around nine tenths found once. Study-wide points: Active tuberculosis cases were adults; controls were adolescents.

This specimen was PBMCs, taken at tuberculosis diagnosis. The clonotype originates from an adult with tuberculosis.

DNA for the CDR3: TGCGCCAGCAGCCAAGATACAGGGGTCCGAAATCAGCCCCAGCATTTT. Encoded protein: CASSQDTGVRNQPQHF. The J gene is TRBJ1-5, the V gene TRBV4-3; 7 bases match TRBD1. The CDR3 extends over 16 amino acids. Trimming took 0 bases from V and 4 from J; bases not matched to a gene: 6. Germline CDR1 and CDR2: LGHNA and YSLEER.